This T cell receptor beta chain was profiled in a study of T-cell reconstitution after alpha-beta-depleted transplantation in children. Points from the study as a whole: Elevated TCRbeta diversity at day 60 was traced, in some patients, to surviving recipient T cells and thymic progenitors. Newly made T cells mostly supplied T-cell counts and diversity one year after transplant.

There are 14 residues in the CDR3. Trimming shortened V by 1 base and J by 1 base, and 10 bases separated the two germline ends. CDR1 is DFQATT and CDR2 is SNEGSKA in the germline V gene (reference sequence). This clonotype occurred many times. What it binds is unknown. Unique molecular identifiers were incorporated when the TCRbeta library was constructed. One entry per CDR3 protein results from TCRdb running MiXCR on the PCR reads. The sample holds 55,000 to 85,000 distinct CDR3 sequences, about a tenth seen once. Sequencing was performed on PBMCs, taken before TCRalphabeta/CD19-depleted stem cell transplant. This TCR came from a boy aged 5 to 17 with acute myeloid leukemia, due to receive a stem cell transplant. The gene calls are TRBV20-1 and TRBJ1-1; tentatively, D is TRBD1 (6 bases). CDR3 residues: CSARVAGENTEAFF. The CDR3 DNA sequence: TGCAGTGCTAGAGTAGCAGGGGAGAACACTGAAGCTTTCTTT.